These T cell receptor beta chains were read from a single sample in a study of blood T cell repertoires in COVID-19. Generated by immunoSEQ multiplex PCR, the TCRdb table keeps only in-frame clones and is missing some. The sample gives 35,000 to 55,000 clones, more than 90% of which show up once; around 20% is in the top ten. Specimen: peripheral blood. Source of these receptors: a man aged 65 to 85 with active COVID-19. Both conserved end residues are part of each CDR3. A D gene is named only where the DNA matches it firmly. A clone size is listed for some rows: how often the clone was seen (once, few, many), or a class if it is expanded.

CASSQMRLAGNYEQYF	TGTGCCAGCAGCCAGATGAGACTAGCGGGAAACTACGAGCAGTACTTC	TRBD2	.	TRBV14	TRBJ2-7
CASSPRTSGSAGETQYF	TGTGCCAGCAGTCCCCGGACTAGCGGGAGTGCGGGAGAGACCCAGTACTTC	TRBD2	once	TRBV28	TRBJ2-5
CASSLQDIDTQYF	TGTGCCAGCAGCCTACAAGATATAGATACGCAGTATTTT	.	.	TRBV4-2	TRBJ2-3
CASSFPGGINYGYTF	TGTGCCAGCAGCTTCCCAGGGGGCATCAACTATGGCTACACCTTC	TRBD1	once	TRBV7-2	TRBJ1-2
CASSLAAWADKNSPLHF	TGCGCCAGCAGCTTGGCGGCGTGGGCAGATAAAAATTCACCCCTCCACTTT	.	.	TRBV5-1	TRBJ1-6
CASSLIGVGEQFF	TGTGCCAGCAGCTTAATCGGGGTTGGCGAGCAGTTCTTC	.	.	TRBV7-3	TRBJ2-1
CASSTSGAGTGELFF	TGTGCCAGCAGCACAAGCGGGGCTGGCACCGGGGAGCTGTTTTTT	TRBD2	.	TRBV11-2	TRBJ2-2
CATNQRGLGYQPQHF	TGTGCCACCAATCAAAGGGGGCTTGGGTATCAGCCCCAGCATTTT	TRBD1	.	TRBV15	TRBJ1-5
CASSPFSLYVREDTGYTF	TGCGCCAGCAGCCCCTTTTCCCTCTATGTCCGGGAGGATACTGGCTACACCTTC	.	.	TRBV4-3	TRBJ1-2
CASSAHPGLAGGYEQYF	TGTGCCAGCAGCGCCCACCCGGGACTAGCGGGAGGGTACGAGCAGTACTTC	TRBD2	.	TRBV9	TRBJ2-7
CASSFSGRAVDTQYF	TGTGCCAGCAGTTTTAGCGGGAGGGCCGTAGATACGCAGTATTTT	TRBD2	.	TRBV28	TRBJ2-3
CASSPRGLAGGSYEQYF	TGTGCCAGCTCACCGAGGGGGCTAGCGGGAGGGTCCTACGAGCAGTACTTC	TRBD2	.	TRBV18	TRBJ2-7
CASSLATGGGNTIYF	TGTGCCAGCAGCTTAGCCACCGGCGGGGGAAACACCATATATTTT	.	.	TRBV7-9	TRBJ1-3
CSASLAGNSPLHF	TGCAGTGCTAGTCTGGCAGGAAATTCACCCCTCCACTTT	.	.	TRBV20-1	TRBJ1-6
CASSAQPYNEQFF	TGTGCCAGCAGCGCACAACCGTACAATGAGCAGTTCTTC	.	once	TRBV9	TRBJ2-1
CASSPDRGAEAFF	TGTGCCAGCTCACCCGACAGGGGGGCTGAAGCTTTCTTT	TRBD1	.	TRBV18	TRBJ1-1
CASRYRRQGGHTQYF	TGTGCCAGCAGATACCGTAGACAGGGCGGACATACGCAGTATTTT	TRBD1	.	TRBV11-1	TRBJ2-3
CASSHPRLAGVSGELFF	TGTGCCAGCAGCCATCCTAGACTAGCGGGAGTCTCCGGGGAGCTGTTTTTT	TRBD2	.	TRBV14	TRBJ2-2
CASTQTGSYNEQFF	TGTGCCAGCACCCAGACAGGGTCCTACAATGAGCAGTTCTTC	TRBD1	few	TRBV7-9	TRBJ2-1
CASSESADTQYF	TGCGCCAGCAGTGAGTCCGCAGATACGCAGTATTTT	.	.	TRBV10-1	TRBJ2-3
CAISSGTQYF	TGTGCCATCTCGTCGGGGACCCAGTACTTC	.	.	TRBV6-4	TRBJ2-5
CASSDGTGGGETQYF	TGTGCCAGCAGTGATGGGACAGGCGGCGGGGAGACCCAGTACTTC	TRBD1	.	TRBV28	TRBJ2-5
CSVEQGHTDTQYF	TGCAGCGTTGAGCAGGGACACACAGATACGCAGTATTTT	.	.	TRBV29-1	TRBJ2-3
CATGLFTDTQYF	TGTGCCACGGGACTATTCACAGATACGCAGTATTTT	TRBD2	.	TRBV2	TRBJ2-3
CASSWPGREGETQYF	TGTGCCAGCAGCTGGCCGGGAAGGGAGGGGGAGACCCAGTACTTC	TRBD2	.	TRBV5-6	TRBJ2-5
CASSASSGNTEAFF	TGTGCCAGTAGTGCCTCTTCAGGGAACACTGAAGCTTTCTTT	.	once	TRBV19	TRBJ1-1
CATSREWGPPKGGNEQYF	TGTGCCACCAGCAGAGAATGGGGTCCCCCCAAAGGGGGCAACGAGCAGTACTTC	TRBD1	.	TRBV15	TRBJ2-7